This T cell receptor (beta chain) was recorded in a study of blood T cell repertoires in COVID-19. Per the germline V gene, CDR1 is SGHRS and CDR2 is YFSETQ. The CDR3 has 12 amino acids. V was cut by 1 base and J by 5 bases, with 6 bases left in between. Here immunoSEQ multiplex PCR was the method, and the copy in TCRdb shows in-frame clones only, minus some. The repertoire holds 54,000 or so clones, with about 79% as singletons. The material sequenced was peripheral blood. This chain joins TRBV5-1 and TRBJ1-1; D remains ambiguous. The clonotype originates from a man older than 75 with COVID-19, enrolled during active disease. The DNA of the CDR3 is TGCGCCAGCAGCTTGTCGGGGACTGAAGCTTTCTTT. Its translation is CASSLSGTEAFF.